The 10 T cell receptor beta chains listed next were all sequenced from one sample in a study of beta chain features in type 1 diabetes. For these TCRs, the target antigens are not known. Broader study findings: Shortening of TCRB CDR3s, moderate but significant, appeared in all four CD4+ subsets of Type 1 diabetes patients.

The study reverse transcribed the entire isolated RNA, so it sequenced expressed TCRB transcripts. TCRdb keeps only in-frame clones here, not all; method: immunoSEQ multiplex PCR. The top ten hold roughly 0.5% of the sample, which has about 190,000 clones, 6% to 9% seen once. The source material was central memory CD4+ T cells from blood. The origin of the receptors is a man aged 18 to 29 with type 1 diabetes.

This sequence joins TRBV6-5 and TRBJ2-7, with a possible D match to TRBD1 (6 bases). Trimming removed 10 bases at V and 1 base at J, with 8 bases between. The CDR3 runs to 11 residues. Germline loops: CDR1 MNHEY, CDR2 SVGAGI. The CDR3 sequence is CATGQSYEQYF. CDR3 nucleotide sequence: TGTGCCACCGGACAGTCCTACGAGCAGTACTTC.

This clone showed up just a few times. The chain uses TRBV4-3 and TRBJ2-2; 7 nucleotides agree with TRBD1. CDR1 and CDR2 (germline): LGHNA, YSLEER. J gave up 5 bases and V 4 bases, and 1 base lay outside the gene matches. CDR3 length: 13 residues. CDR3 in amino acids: CASSLQGTGELFF. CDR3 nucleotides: TGCGCCAGCAGCCTACAGGGGACCGGGGAGCTGTTTTTT.

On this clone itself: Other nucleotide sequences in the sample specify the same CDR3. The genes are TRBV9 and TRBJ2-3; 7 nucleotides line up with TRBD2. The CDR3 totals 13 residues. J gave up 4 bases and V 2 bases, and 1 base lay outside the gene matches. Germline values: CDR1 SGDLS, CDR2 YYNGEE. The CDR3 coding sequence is TGTGCCAGCAGCGTGGCGGGGGCAGATACGCAGTATTTT. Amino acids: CASSVAGADTQYF.

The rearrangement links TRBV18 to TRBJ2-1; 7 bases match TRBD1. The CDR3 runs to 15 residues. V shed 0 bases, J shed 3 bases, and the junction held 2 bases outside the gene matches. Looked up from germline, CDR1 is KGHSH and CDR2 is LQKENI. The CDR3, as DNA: TGTGCCAGCTCACCACCGGGACAGTACTACAATGAGCAGTTCTTC. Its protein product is CASSPPGQYYNEQFF.

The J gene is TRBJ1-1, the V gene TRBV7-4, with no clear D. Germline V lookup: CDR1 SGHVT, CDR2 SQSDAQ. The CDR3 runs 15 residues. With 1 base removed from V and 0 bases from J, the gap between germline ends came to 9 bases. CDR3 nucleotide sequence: TGTGCCAGCAGCTTAGGGATACAGATGAACACTGAAGCTTTCTTT. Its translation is CASSLGIQMNTEAFF.

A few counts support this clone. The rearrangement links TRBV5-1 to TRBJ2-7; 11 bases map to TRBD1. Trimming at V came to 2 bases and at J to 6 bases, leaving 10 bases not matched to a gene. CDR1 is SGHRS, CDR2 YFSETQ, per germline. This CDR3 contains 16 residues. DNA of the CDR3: TGCGCCAGCAGCTTACGGACAGGGGGCGTCGGCCGCGAGCAGTACTTC. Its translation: CASSLRTGGVGREQYF.

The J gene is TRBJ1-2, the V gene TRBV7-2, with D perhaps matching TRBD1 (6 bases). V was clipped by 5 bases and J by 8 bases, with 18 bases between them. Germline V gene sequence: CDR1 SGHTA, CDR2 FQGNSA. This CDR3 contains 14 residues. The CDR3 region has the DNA TGTGCCAGCAGCCCCGGTGGTGACAGGACGGGCTACACCTTC. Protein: CASSPGGDRTGYTF.

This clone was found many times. The CDR3, as DNA: TGTGCCAGCAGTGTAGAGCGGGAGGGCGGTGAGCAGTTCTTC. This sequence encodes CASSVEREGGEQFF. V usage is TRBV2 and J usage is TRBJ2-1; 10 bases line up with TRBD2. Germline CDR1 SNHLY, CDR2 FYNNEI. Trimming removed 4 bases from V and 9 bases from J; junction bases left unmatched: 6. The CDR3 is 14 residues long.

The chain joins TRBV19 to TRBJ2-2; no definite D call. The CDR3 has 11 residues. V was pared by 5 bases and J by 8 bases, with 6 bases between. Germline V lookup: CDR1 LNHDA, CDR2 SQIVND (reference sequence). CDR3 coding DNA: TGTGCCAGTAGTCTTCGGGGGGAGCTGTTTTTT. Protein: CASSLRGELFF.

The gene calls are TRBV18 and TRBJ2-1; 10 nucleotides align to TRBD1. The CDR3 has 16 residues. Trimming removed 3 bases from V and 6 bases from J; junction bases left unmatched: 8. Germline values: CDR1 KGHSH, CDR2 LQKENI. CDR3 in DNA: TGTGCCAGCTCACCCCTCGGGACAGGGGCCGTCAATGAGCAGTTCTTC. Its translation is CASSPLGTGAVNEQFF.